A selection of T cell receptor beta chains follows, all from one sample in a study of T cell responses to AZD1222 COVID-19 vaccine. Sequenced by immunoSEQ multiplex PCR; TCRdb stores in-frame clones only, minus some. The sample includes roughly 140,000 clones, about 90% of them seen just once. Sequenced here: peripheral blood, sampled 28 days after the second AZD1222 dose. Receptor source: an adult who received the AZD1222 COVID-19 vaccine. Each CDR3 is given with its conserved first and last residue. Each record gives: CDR3 protein, CDR3 DNA, D gene, J gene, V gene. A D gene is named only where the DNA matches it firmly.

CDR3: CASSLNDYNEQFF; DNA: TGTGCCAGCAGCTTAAACGATTACAATGAGCAGTTCTTC; D: -; J: TRBJ2-1; V: TRBV7-2
CDR3: CASSLEQGDFTDTQYF; DNA: TGTGCCAGCTCACTCGAGCAGGGGGATTTCACAGATACGCAGTATTTT; D: TRBD1; J: TRBJ2-3; V: TRBV18
CDR3: CASSPYKEEQYF; DNA: TGTGCCAGCTCACCATATAAAGAGGAGCAGTACTTC; D: -; J: TRBJ2-7; V: TRBV18
CDR3: CASSYGGTNEKLFF; DNA: TGTGCCAGCAGTTACGGGGGTACTAATGAAAAACTGTTTTTT; D: -; J: TRBJ1-4; V: TRBV6-6
CDR3: CASSIRTGARRTIHNEQFF; DNA: TGTGCCAGTAGTATCCGGACAGGCGCCCGCCGGACTATCCACAATGAGCAGTTCTTC; D: -; J: TRBJ2-1; V: TRBV19
CDR3: CASSLVGYEQYF; DNA: TGTGCCAGCAGCTTAGTAGGCTACGAGCAGTACTTC; D: -; J: TRBJ2-7; V: TRBV7-2
CDR3: CASSTQGGFNQPQHF; DNA: TGTGCCAGTAGTACCCAAGGGGGCTTTAATCAGCCCCAGCATTTT; D: TRBD1; J: TRBJ1-5; V: TRBV19
CDR3: CASSLEWDSPLHF; DNA: TGCGCCAGCAGCTTGGAGTGGGATTCACCCCTCCACTTT; D: -; J: TRBJ1-6; V: TRBV5-1
CDR3: CASSLAPRGGTYEQYF; DNA: TGTGCCAGCAGCCTGGCTCCCAGGGGGGGGACCTACGAGCAGTACTTC; D: -; J: TRBJ2-7; V: TRBV3-1/TRBV3-2
CDR3: CASSLQGPQGETQYF; DNA: TGTGCCAGCAGCCTACAGGGACCTCAAGGAGAGACCCAGTACTTC; D: -; J: TRBJ2-5; V: TRBV2
CDR3: CASSSWGQGAGNTIYF; DNA: TGCGCCAGCAGCTCATGGGGGCAGGGGGCAGGAAACACCATATATTTT; D: TRBD1; J: TRBJ1-3; V: TRBV4-3
CDR3: CASSLGGENPSHTF; DNA: TGTGCCAGCTCCTTGGGGGGCGAGAATCCTAGTCACACCTTC; D: -; J: TRBJ1-2; V: TRBV25-1